This T cell receptor beta chain was recovered during a study of cytomegalovirus exposure and HLA in healthy donors. About this clone: Its antigen is as yet unknown.

Overall study results and limits: According to the study, 150 to 200 TCR beta chains were cytomegalovirus-associated. No immune exposure information besides CMV serostatus was available. One variant, a missense change in DCLRE1C, was linked in a later analysis to TCR beta V- and J-gene trimming. As confirmed in vitro, three CMV-associated chains were specific for CMV antigens.

The primer mix had 60 Vbeta and 13 Jbeta primers. TCRdb keeps only in-frame clones here, not all; method: immunoSEQ multiplex PCR. This sample carries some 190,000 clones, about 81% of them seen once, and the ten largest clones take approximately 1.4%. The CDR3 sequence is 15 residues long. Germline assignment: CDR1 MGHDK and CDR2 SYGVNS. The trim removed 5 bases at V and 0 bases at J, leaving 6 bases unmatched. Input material: PBMCs. V is TRBV25-1 and J is TRBJ1-1; 7 bases are shared with TRBD1. The receptor's source is a man between 35 and 55 years old in good health and CMV-seronegative. CDR3 loop: CASSQSTGMNTEAFF. The CDR3 DNA reads TGTGCCAGCAGTCAGTCGACAGGGATGAACACTGAAGCTTTCTTT.